This TCR beta chain was recovered during a study of shared clonotypes between healthy human individuals. The authors' processing: There were no quality scores in the junction-only immunoSEQ sequences, so filtering differed. The table came from immunoSEQ multiplex PCR; TCRdb's copy has only in-frame clones and leaves some out. The V and J calls and clone size were taken over from that table, and D and trimming were inferred from the DNA. The sample shows over 2 million clones, approximately 94% of them seen only once. Findings and caveats of the study: Sampling was confined to blood; repertoires within tissues likely differ. Richness estimates generally favored naive over memory subsets.

Naive-designated CD8 cells lacked CD45RO, were positively enriched for CCR7, and omitted terminally differentiated effector memory CD45RA+ cells. CDR1 and CDR2 from the germline V gene are SNHLY and FYNNEI. The CDR3 totals 15 residues. J lost 6 bases, V lost 6 bases, and 11 bases had no gene match. Comment on this clone: Its antigen is currently unknown.

The sequence was collected from a man younger than 35 in good health. The material sequenced was naive CD8+ T cells sorted from blood. This chain joins TRBV2 and TRBJ2-7, with 10 bases matching TRBD1. The CDR3 region is CASSARGTGDVEQYF. The CDR3 coding sequence is TGTGCCAGCAGCGCTAGGGGGACAGGGGATGTCGAGCAGTACTTC.